This passage covers 19 T cell receptor beta chains from one sample sequenced in a study of T cells in Graves' hyperthyroidism and ophthalmopathy. From RNA transcripts, TCR beta CDR3 regions were amplified. RT-PCR in the first round (using the HTBI primer set) targeted the TCR CDR3. TCRdb ran MiXCR on the multiplex PCR reads and lists one entry per CDR3 protein. This table holds hundreds of thousands of distinct CDR3 sequences, roughly 15% found once. What was sequenced was blood. These receptors were obtained from a woman in her forties or fifties with Graves' ophthalmopathy.

There are many counts of this clonotype. The chain joins TRBV4-3 to TRBJ1-1; maybe TRBD1 (5 bases). CDR1 and CDR2 (germline): LGHNA, YSLEER. V lost 3 bases and J 1 base, leaving 15 bases between the germline ends. The CDR3 has 16 amino acids. The CDR3 is CASSQEPGRGNTEAFF. Here the CDR3 DNA reads TGCGCCAGCAGCCAGGAACCGGGACGGGGGAACACTGAAGCTTTCTTT.

The sample holds many counts of this clonotype. The V gene is TRBV7-9, the J gene TRBJ2-7; 7 bases agree with TRBD1. The CDR3 runs to 17 residues. The germline gives CDR1 SEHNR, CDR2 FQNEAQ (reference sequence). V trimming: 11 bases; J trimming: 6 bases; junction bases outside the gene matches: 25. CDR3: CAVYPSGQERGPIEQYF. CDR3 nucleotides: TGTGCCGTCTACCCCTCCGGCCAGGAAAGGGGGCCGATCGAGCAGTACTTC. Drawing the rest from reference TRBV7-9 and TRBJ2-7, the complete variable domain is DTGVSQNPRHKITKRGQNVTFRCDPISEHNRLYWYRQTLGQGPEFLTYFQNEAQLEKSRLLSDRFSAERPKGSFSTLEIQRTEQGDSAMYLCAVYPSGQERGPIEQYFGPGTRLTVT.

This clonotype was seen at least ten times. This sequence joins TRBV15 and TRBJ2-7, with 7 bases that match TRBD2. Unmatched junction bases numbered 10, after V lost 0 bases and J lost 5 bases. The CDR3 spans 16 residues. Germline assignment: CDR1 LNHNV and CDR2 YYDKDF (reference sequence). The CDR3 nucleotides are TGTGCCACCAGCAGAGATCAAGGACTAGATCTCCACGAGCAGTACTTC. It yields the protein CATSRDQGLDLHEQYF.

This sequence joins TRBV20-1 and TRBJ1-2, with a tentative D call TRBD1 (6 bases). Trimming cost V 4 bases and J 8 bases, with 17 bases left between them. The germline CDR1 and CDR2 sequences are DFQATT and SNEGSKA (reference sequence). This CDR3 spans 13 amino acids. This CDR3 is CSAKFGGAWGYTF. CDR3 coding DNA: TGCAGTGCTAAATTCGGGGGCGCATGGGGCTACACCTTC.

The CDR3 DNA sequence: TGTGCCAGCAGGCCAGACTTGCGGACCCTTTCCTACAATGAGCAGTTCTTC. Encoded protein: CASRPDLRTLSYNEQFF. The rearrangement links TRBV6-1 to TRBJ2-1; D unresolved. V shed 6 bases and J shed 1 base, with 19 bases lying between them. The length of the CDR3 is 17 residues. Germline V CDR1 and CDR2: MNHNS, SASEGT.

The chain combines TRBV4-3 with TRBJ2-1; unclear D gene. From germline, CDR1 is LGHNA and CDR2 YSLEER. The CDR3 consists of 16 residues. The V and J ends lost 0 bases and 0 bases respectively, with 9 bases between them. The CDR3 region is CASSQDVQNSYNEQFF. In DNA, the CDR3 is TGCGCCAGCAGCCAAGATGTACAGAACTCCTACAATGAGCAGTTCTTC.

Only a few counts were recorded for this clonotype. The genes are TRBV12-3 or TRBV12-4 and TRBJ1-5; perhaps TRBD1 as D (5 bases). V gave up 2 bases and J gave up 7 bases, with 12 bases separating them. CDR3 length equals 14 residues. CDR3 region: CASSLRRVGQPQHF. The DNA of the CDR3 is TGTGCCAGCAGTTTACGCAGGGTGGGCCAGCCCCAGCATTTT.

This chain connects TRBV28 to TRBJ2-3; 7 bases match TRBD2. This CDR3 region has 20 residues. Trimming cost V 6 bases and J 2 bases; bases outside gene matches: 23. Germline CDR1 is MDHEN and CDR2 is SYDVKM. The CDR3 loop reads CASRIRRGGSGSIYTDTQYF. The CDR3 coding sequence is TGTGCCAGCAGGATACGCCGAGGCGGGAGCGGAAGTATTTACACAGATACGCAGTATTTT.

J is TRBJ2-4 and V is TRBV11-3; 7 bases line up with TRBD2. V lost 4 bases and J lost 9; bases outside the gene matches: 12. The length of the CDR3 is 15 residues. The germline V gene has CDR1 SGHNT and CDR2 YENEEA. Written as DNA, the CDR3 is TGTGCCAGCAGCTCTCTCCGGGACTATCTGAGCATTCAGTACTTC. Protein product: CASSSLRDYLSIQYF.

In this sample, this clonotype turned up many times. This rearrangement joins TRBV7-9 to TRBJ2-1, with TRBD2 matching over 9 bases. V gave up 1 base and J gave up 1 base; unmatched junction bases: 5. Germline CDR1 and CDR2: SEHNR and FQNEAQ (reference sequence). The CDR3 consists of 17 residues. As DNA, the CDR3 is TGTGCCAGCAGCTTAGGGTCGACTAGCGGATCCTACAATGAGCAGTTCTTC. It translates to CASSLGSTSGSYNEQFF.

This clonotype was picked up a small number of times. The J gene is TRBJ2-7, the V gene TRBV3-1; 7 bases match TRBD2. The CDR3 length is 15 residues. The J segment lost 0 bases and the V segment lost 0 bases, leaving 2 bases of the junction unmatched. The germline V gene encodes CDR1 LGHDT and CDR2 YNNKEL (reference sequence). The DNA of the CDR3 is TGTGCCAGCAGCCAAGAACTAGCGCCCTCCTACGAGCAGTACTTC. This gives the protein CASSQELAPSYEQYF.

This clonotype came up many times. V is TRBV30 and J is TRBJ2-7; possibly TRBD1 or TRBD2 for D (5 bases each). Trimming took off 3 bases at V and 7 bases at J, with 16 bases between the two ends. The CDR3 loop spans 13 amino acids. The germline CDR1 and CDR2 sequences are GTSNPN and SVGIG (reference sequence). The CDR3 loop is CAWSEDWGGEQYF. CDR3 nucleotides: TGTGCCTGGAGCGAAGACTGGGGCGGGGAGCAGTACTTC.

The CDR3: CASSSGQGAANEKLFF. The DNA of the CDR3 is TGTGCCAGCAGCTCCGGACAGGGGGCAGCTAATGAAAAACTGTTTTTT. The chain has TRBV13 and TRBJ1-4; TRBD1 aligns across 11 bases. After removal of 4 bases from V and 3 bases from J, the junction contained 4 bases not matched to a gene. CDR1 and CDR2 (germline): PRHDT, FYEKMQ (reference sequence). The CDR3 contains 16 residues.

The J gene is TRBJ2-5, the V gene TRBV28; 11 bases match TRBD2. This CDR3 is 16 amino acids long. Germline-derived CDR1 and CDR2 are MDHEN and SYDVKM. The V gene end was trimmed by 6 bases and the J gene end by 1 base; junction bases not matched to a gene: 7. CDR3 DNA: TGTGCCAGCAGGCATCTAGCGGGAGGAGTCCAAGAGACCCAGTACTTC. Translating it yields CASRHLAGGVQETQYF.

For the CDR3, the DNA is TGTGCCAGCACTAAAAGGCAGAGCACCGGGGAGCTGTTTTTT. Amino acids: CASTKRQSTGELFF. The chain is built from TRBV28 and TRBJ2-2, with no clear D. Germline V lookup: CDR1 MDHEN, CDR2 SYDVKM. CDR3 length: 14 residues. Deletions cut 7 bases from V and 4 bases from J, with 13 bases between.

This clonotype was picked up many times. The J gene is TRBJ2-7, the V gene TRBV11-2; no reliable D call. V was trimmed by 0 bases and J by 3 bases, leaving 6 bases between them. Germline assignment: CDR1 SGHAT and CDR2 FQNNGV. The length of the CDR3 is 13 residues. The CDR3 here is CASSLEPVYEQYF. CDR3 coding DNA: TGTGCCAGCAGCTTAGAGCCAGTCTACGAGCAGTACTTC. The full variable domain, with the rest looked up from reference TRBV11-2 and TRBJ2-7, is EAGVAQSPRYKIIEKRQSVAFWCNPISGHATLYWYQQILGQGPKLLIQFQNNGVVDDSQLPKDRFSAERLKGVDSTLKIQPAKLEDSAVYLCASSLEPVYEQYFGPGTRLTVT.

This clonotype was seen ten or more times. The chain employs TRBV27 and TRBJ2-5, with 10 bases that match TRBD2. CDR1 and CDR2 (germline): MNHEY, SMNVEV (reference sequence). The CDR3 contains 15 residues. The junction had 10 bases not matched to a gene; V was cut back by 6 bases and J by 6 bases. The CDR3 sequence: CASRQGPAGGKTQYF. CDR3 bases: TGTGCCAGCAGACAGGGGCCAGCGGGAGGGAAGACCCAGTACTTC.

The V call is TRBV30, the J call TRBJ2-7, with no clear D. Germline V lookup: CDR1 GTSNPN, CDR2 SVGIG (reference sequence). The CDR3 has 13 amino acids. V was pared by 1 base and J by 4 bases, with 11 bases between. In DNA form, the CDR3 reads TGTGCCTGGAGTGGAATACGACAATACGAGCAGTACTTC. Protein: CAWSGIRQYEQYF. Full variable domain (missing parts from reference TRBV30 and TRBJ2-7): SQTIHQWPATLVQPVGSPLSLECTVEGTSNPNLYWYRQAAGRGLQLLFYSVGIGQISSEVPQNLSASRPQDRQFILSSKKLLLSDSGFYLCAWSGIRQYEQYFGPGTRLTVT.

This clonotype was recorded at least ten times. This chain uses TRBV30 with TRBJ1-1, with D perhaps TRBD1 (5 bases). The length of the CDR3 is 13 residues. V shed 3 bases and J shed 5 bases, with 13 bases lying between them. Germline CDR1 and CDR2: GTSNPN and SVGIG (reference sequence). DNA for the CDR3: TGTGCCTGGAGGTGGGGCCAGGAGACTGAAGCTTTCTTT. Protein product: CAWRWGQETEAFF.